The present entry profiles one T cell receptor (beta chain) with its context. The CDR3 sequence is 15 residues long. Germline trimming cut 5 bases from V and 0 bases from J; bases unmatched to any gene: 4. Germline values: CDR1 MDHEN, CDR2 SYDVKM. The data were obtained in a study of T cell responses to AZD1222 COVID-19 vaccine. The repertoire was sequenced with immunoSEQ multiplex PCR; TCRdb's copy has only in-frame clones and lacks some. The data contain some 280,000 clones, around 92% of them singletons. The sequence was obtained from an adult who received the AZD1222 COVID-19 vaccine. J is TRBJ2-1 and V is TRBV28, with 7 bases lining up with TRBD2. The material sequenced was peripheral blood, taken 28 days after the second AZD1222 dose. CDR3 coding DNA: TGTGCCAGCAGTGCTAGCGGTAGCTCCTACAATGAGCAGTTCTTC. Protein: CASSASGSSYNEQFF.